The sequence of this TCR beta chain was determined in a study of blood T cell repertoires in COVID-19. Study as a whole: T cells, B-cell-depleted T cells, or PBMCs provided the cDNA or gDNA that served as material.

This CDR3 comprises 15 residues. V gave up 3 bases and J gave up 9 bases; unmatched junction bases: 10. The germline V gene has CDR1 MGHRA and CDR2 YSYEKL. Assay used: immunoSEQ multiplex PCR; TCRdb lists only in-frame clones, some missing. The sample consists of 250,000 to 300,000 clones, around 85% of them appearing once. V is TRBV4-1 and J is TRBJ2-1; 8 bases align to TRBD2. The clonotype comes from a woman between 70 and 85 years old with acute or convalescent COVID-19. Sequencing input: peripheral blood. The CDR3 is CASSQGGTRKTEQFF. In DNA form, the CDR3 reads TGCGCCAGCAGCCAGGGCGGGACTAGGAAGACTGAGCAGTTCTTC.